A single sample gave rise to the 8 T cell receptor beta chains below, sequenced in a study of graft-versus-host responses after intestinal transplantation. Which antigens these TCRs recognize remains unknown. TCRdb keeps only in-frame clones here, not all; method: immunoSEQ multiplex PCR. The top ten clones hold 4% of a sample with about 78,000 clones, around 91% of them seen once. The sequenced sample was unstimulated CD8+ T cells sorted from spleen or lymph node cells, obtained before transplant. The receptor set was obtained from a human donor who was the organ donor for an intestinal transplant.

For the CDR3, the DNA is TGTGCCAGCAGCGACACGGACAGGGGCCCCTACAATGAGCAGTTCTTC. Translating it yields CASSDTDRGPYNEQFF. The V call is TRBV11-3, the J call TRBJ2-1; 9 bases map to TRBD1. V dropped 5 bases and J dropped 2; count of bases not matched to a gene: 7. The germline gives CDR1 SGHNT, CDR2 YENEEA. The CDR3 spans 16 residues.

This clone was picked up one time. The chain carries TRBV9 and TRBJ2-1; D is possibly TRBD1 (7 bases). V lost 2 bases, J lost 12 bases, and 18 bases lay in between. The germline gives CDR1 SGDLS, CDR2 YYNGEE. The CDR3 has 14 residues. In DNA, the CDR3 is TGTGCCAGCAGCGTTCAGGGGGGAGGCGGTGGGCAGTTCTTC. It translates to CASSVQGGGGGQFF.

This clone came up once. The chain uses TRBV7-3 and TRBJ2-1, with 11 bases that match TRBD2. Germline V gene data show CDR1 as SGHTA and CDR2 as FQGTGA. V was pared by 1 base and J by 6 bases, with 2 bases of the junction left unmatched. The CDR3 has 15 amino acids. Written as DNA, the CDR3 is TGTGCCAGCAGCTTAATAGCGGGGGGGCCCAATGAGCAGTTCTTC. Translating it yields CASSLIAGGPNEQFF.

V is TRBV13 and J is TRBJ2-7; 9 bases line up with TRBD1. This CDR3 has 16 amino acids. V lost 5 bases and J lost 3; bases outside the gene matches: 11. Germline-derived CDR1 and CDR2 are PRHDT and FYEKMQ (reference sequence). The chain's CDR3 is CASSQASGTGFYEQYV. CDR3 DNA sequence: TGTGCCAGCAGCCAAGCATCCGGGACAGGGTTCTACGAGCAGTACGTC.

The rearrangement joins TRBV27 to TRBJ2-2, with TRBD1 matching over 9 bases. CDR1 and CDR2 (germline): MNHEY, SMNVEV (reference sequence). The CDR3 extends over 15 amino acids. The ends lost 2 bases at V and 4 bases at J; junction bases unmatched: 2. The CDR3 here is CASSLGQGITGELFF. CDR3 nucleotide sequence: TGTGCCAGCAGTTTAGGACAGGGGATCACCGGGGAGCTGTTTTTT.

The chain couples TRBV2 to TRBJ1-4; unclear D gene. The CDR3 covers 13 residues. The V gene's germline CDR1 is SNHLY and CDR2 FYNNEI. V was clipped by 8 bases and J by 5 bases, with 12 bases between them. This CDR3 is CASRSSFNEKLFF. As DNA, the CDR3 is TGTGCCAGCCGTTCGTCTTTCAATGAAAAACTGTTTTTT.

Here the CDR3 reads CASSLYPTGPAGYTF. Here the CDR3 DNA reads TGTGCCAGCAGTTTATACCCTACAGGGCCGGCAGGCTACACCTTC. The chain carries TRBV27 and TRBJ1-2, with D possibly matching TRBD1 (6 bases). Trimming took 1 base from V and 8 from J, leaving 17 bases between them. Germline V gives CDR1 MNHEY, CDR2 SMNVEV (reference sequence). This CDR3 comprises 15 residues.

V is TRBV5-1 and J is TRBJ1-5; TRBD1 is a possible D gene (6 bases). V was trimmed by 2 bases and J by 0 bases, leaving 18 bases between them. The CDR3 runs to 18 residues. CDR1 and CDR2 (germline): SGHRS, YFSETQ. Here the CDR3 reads CASSLWTASERSNQPQHF. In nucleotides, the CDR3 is TGCGCCAGCAGCTTATGGACAGCGTCGGAACGTAGCAATCAGCCCCAGCATTTT. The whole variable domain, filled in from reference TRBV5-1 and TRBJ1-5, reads KAGVTQTPRYLIKTRGQQVTLSCSPISGHRSVSWYQQTPGQGLQFLFEYFSETQRNKGNFPGRFSGRQFSNSRSEMNVSTLELGDSALYLCASSLWTASERSNQPQHFGDGTRLSIL.